This TCR beta chain derives from a study of cytomegalovirus exposure and HLA in healthy donors. Study details: Later, an analysis reported that the approximately 120 validation repertoires had used the same platform as the approximately 690 first-cohort repertoires.

The donors were members of the validation cohort, which comprised 90 to 150 subjects and was separate from the first cohort of some 680 subjects. Clones were sequenced by immunoSEQ multiplex PCR, and TCRdb holds only the in-frame ones, with some missing. This table holds a few hundred thousand clones, roughly 88% found once. This CDR3 is 16 amino acids long. Trimming took off 2 bases at V and 2 bases at J, with 13 bases between the two ends. Germline loops: CDR1 KGHSH, CDR2 LQKENI. Overall study findings and caveats: Cytomegalovirus status, reportedly, was diagnosed with high specificity and sensitivity by the classifier. Rare sequences made up most TCRs, while some public TCRs were found in many donors.

This clone was seen a few times. Antigen unknown. The chain combines TRBV18 with TRBJ2-1; weak D call: TRBD2 (6 bases). The receptor was isolated from a woman in her 30s in good health and CMV-seropositive. Sequenced sample: PBMCs. The DNA of the CDR3 is TGTGCCAGCTCACCAATTAGCGGCTGGGCCTACAATGAGCAGTTCTTC. This encodes CASSPISGWAYNEQFF.